The source of this TCR beta chain is a study of T-cell memory formation after mild COVID-19. This clonotype was counted a few times. Looked up from germline, CDR1 is GTSNPN and CDR2 is SVGIG (reference sequence). Trimming took off 0 bases at V and 1 base at J, with 4 bases between the two ends. The CDR3 runs to 13 residues. In TCRdb, the 5' RACE reads were re-called with MiXCR into one record per CDR3 protein. The table shows 350,000 to 500,000 distinct CDR3 sequences, with less than 25% occurring only once. This chain joins TRBV30 and TRBJ1-5; no firm D call. Material for sequencing was PBMCs or a T cell subset sorted from them (not recorded which). This clonotype was obtained from an adult woman who had mild COVID-19 (a few samples of this study predate the infection). Cell type and time point are not known. Here the CDR3 DNA reads TGTGCCTGGAGTGTACAAAGCAATCAGCCCCAGCATTTT. Translated, it gives CAWSVQSNQPQHF.